One and the same sample provided the 20 T cell receptor beta chains below, sequenced in a study of blood T cell repertoires in COVID-19. The protocol was immunoSEQ multiplex PCR, while the TCRdb copy is restricted to in-frame clones and leaves out a portion. The table records about 300,000 clones, about nine tenths of them present only once. Material for sequencing was PBMCs or T cells enriched from blood (not recorded which). These receptors were taken from a woman under 30 who had recovered from COVID-19.

The chain links TRBV19 to TRBJ1-5; 7 bases match TRBD1. V gave up 7 bases and J gave up 1 base; unmatched junction bases: 4. This CDR3 is 14 amino acids long. Germline CDR1 is LNHDA and CDR2 is SQIVND (reference sequence). CDR3 loop: CASTPTGSNQPQHF. As DNA, the CDR3 is TGTGCCAGTACCCCGACAGGGAGCAATCAGCCCCAGCATTTT.

The rearrangement joins TRBV9 to TRBJ2-5, with D perhaps matching TRBD2 (6 bases). V lost 4 bases and J lost 1, with 11 bases in between. This CDR3 region has 14 residues. Per the germline V gene, CDR1 is SGDLS and CDR2 is YYNGEE. The CDR3 spells CASSWGRTQETQYF. The DNA of the CDR3 is TGTGCCAGCAGCTGGGGGAGGACCCAAGAGACCCAGTACTTC.

J is TRBJ2-5 and V is TRBV20-1; tentative D call: TRBD2 (6 bases). The V end was cut by 3 bases, the J end by 5 bases, with 10 bases between. The CDR3 runs 12 residues. Per germline, CDR1 DFQATT and CDR2 SNEGSKA (reference sequence). The DNA of the CDR3 is TGCAGTGCTAGTCAGGCGGGGGAGACCCAGTACTTC. It encodes CSASQAGETQYF.

This clone has just one count. The chain combines TRBV29-1 with TRBJ1-2, with 7 bases aligning to TRBD1. With 7 bases clipped from V and 0 bases from J, the junction kept 5 bases outside the gene matches. Germline V lookup: CDR1 SQVTM, CDR2 ANQGSEA. The length of the CDR3 is 13 residues. CDR3 sequence (DNA): TGCAGCGGGCTGACAGGGTCTAACTATGGCTACACCTTC. As protein: CSGLTGSNYGYTF.

This clone was seen more than once but under ten times. The V and J genes are TRBV5-1 and TRBJ1-4; 11 nucleotides align to TRBD1. Trimming at V came to 3 bases and at J to 8 bases, leaving 9 bases not matched to a gene. Germline CDR1 SGHRS, CDR2 YFSETQ. The CDR3 runs 16 residues. DNA of the CDR3: TGCGCCAGCAGCTCCTACGGGACAGGGGGAGAAGAAAAACTGTTTTTT. It is translated as CASSSYGTGGEEKLFF.

V is TRBV5-8 and J is TRBJ2-7; 10 bases are shared with TRBD2. V shed 4 bases and J 0 bases; nucleotides not matched to a gene: 10. The germline gives CDR1 SGHTS, CDR2 YDEGEE. The CDR3 length is 17 residues. Here the CDR3 DNA reads TGTGCCAGCAGCGCTACGATGACTAGCGGGTCCTCCTACGAGCAGTACTTC. This codes for CASSATMTSGSSYEQYF.

This clone was observed a handful of times. The genes are TRBV10-2 and TRBJ1-1; a possible D gene is TRBD1 (5 bases). Deletions cut 5 bases from V and 6 bases from J, with 10 bases between. This CDR3 spans 12 amino acids. The V gene's germline CDR1 is WSHSY and CDR2 SAAADI. The CDR3 sequence: CASSRGGPEAFF. DNA of the CDR3: TGCGCCAGCAGTCGGGGGGGACCTGAAGCTTTCTTT.

The genes are TRBV28 and TRBJ2-1; possibly TRBD1 for D (6 bases). V lost 6 bases and J 0 bases, leaving 12 bases between the germline ends. The CDR3 length is 15 residues. From germline, CDR1 is MDHEN and CDR2 SYDVKM. The CDR3 region is CASRTGHRSYNEQFF. The CDR3 DNA reads TGTGCCAGCAGAACGGGACATCGCTCCTACAATGAGCAGTTCTTC.

CDR3 loop: CASSIAGSSGNTIYF. CDR3 nucleotides: TGTGCCAGTAGTATCGCGGGATCATCTGGAAACACCATATATTTT. This rearrangement joins TRBV19 to TRBJ1-3; no reliable D call. V was clipped by 3 bases and J by 1 base, with 10 bases between them. This CDR3 region has 15 residues. The germline V gene encodes CDR1 LNHDA and CDR2 SQIVND (reference sequence).

This clone was seen once. The chain joins TRBV27 to TRBJ2-2; 9 bases map to TRBD2. J gave up 3 bases and V 6 bases, and 5 bases lay outside the gene matches. Germline V gene data show CDR1 as MNHEY and CDR2 as SMNVEV (reference sequence). The CDR3 consists of 15 residues. CDR3 residues: CASRVAGGDTGELFF. The DNA for the CDR3 is TGTGCCAGCAGGGTCGCGGGGGGGGACACCGGGGAGCTGTTTTTT.

V usage is TRBV6-5 and J usage is TRBJ1-1, with 7 bases that match TRBD1. CDR3 length: 15 amino acids. The V segment lost 6 bases and the J segment 6 bases; nucleotides outside the gene matches: 13. The germline V gene encodes CDR1 MNHEY and CDR2 SVGAGI. The CDR3 protein is CASSRTTSGGAEAFF. The CDR3, as DNA: TGTGCCAGCAGCCGAACGACCTCAGGGGGTGCTGAAGCTTTCTTT.

This clone was seen more than once but under ten times. V gene TRBV5-1 combines with J gene TRBJ2-4, with 8 bases aligning to TRBD1. Trimming at V came to 4 bases and at J to 5 bases, leaving 8 bases not matched to a gene. Germline lookup yields CDR1 SGHRS and CDR2 YFSETQ. The CDR3 spans 15 residues. CDR3 loop: CASSPLRQGQNIQYF. DNA of the CDR3: TGCGCCAGCAGCCCTTTACGACAGGGGCAAAACATTCAGTACTTC.

The rearrangement links TRBV6-5 to TRBJ2-7; 9 bases map to TRBD1. The J segment lost 3 bases and the V segment lost 6 bases, leaving 3 bases of the junction unmatched. The CDR3 runs 13 residues. Germline lookup yields CDR1 MNHEY and CDR2 SVGAGI. The chain's CDR3 is CASSKGQGYEQYF. The CDR3 nucleotides read TGTGCCAGCAGCAAGGGACAGGGCTACGAGCAGTACTTC.

CDR3 amino acids: CASSYWGENQPQHF. The CDR3 DNA reads TGTGCCAGCAGTTACTGGGGGGAAAACCAGCCCCAGCATTTT. The chain uses TRBV6-2 or TRBV6-3 and TRBJ1-5, with D possibly matching TRBD1 (5 bases). Germline loops: CDR1 MNHEY, CDR2 SVGEGT. Trimming pared 1 base from V and 7 bases from J, leaving 11 bases between. This CDR3 comprises 14 residues.

The chain is built from TRBV28 and TRBJ2-7; 15 nucleotides align to TRBD2. Germline V gene sequence: CDR1 MDHEN, CDR2 SYDVKM. After removal of 6 bases from V and 3 bases from J, the junction contained 9 bases not matched to a gene. CDR3 length equals 17 residues. CDR3 sequence: CASSRGLAGGPDYEQYF. For the CDR3, the DNA is TGTGCCAGCAGCCGTGGACTAGCGGGAGGGCCCGACTACGAGCAGTACTTC.

The chain joins TRBV7-3 to TRBJ1-1; D remains unclear. The V gene's germline CDR1 is SGHTA and CDR2 FQGTGA. This CDR3 region has 13 residues. Between the trimmed V and J ends, which lost 5 bases and 7 bases, there was a span of 14 bases. This chain's CDR3 is CASSAQTGDEAFF. The CDR3 nucleotides read TGTGCCAGCAGCGCACAGACGGGAGATGAAGCTTTCTTT.

The chain is built from TRBV5-1 and TRBJ2-1, with D hard to call. The V gene lost 0 bases and the J gene lost 0 bases, with 7 bases spanning the gap. CDR3 size: 15 residues. Germline CDR1 and CDR2: SGHRS and YFSETQ. The CDR3 loop reads CASSLELNSYNEQFF. The CDR3 DNA sequence: TGCGCCAGCAGCTTGGAACTCAACTCCTACAATGAGCAGTTCTTC.

This sequence joins TRBV7-3 and TRBJ1-2; the match to TRBD1 covers 12 bases. Unmatched junction bases numbered 9, after V lost 5 bases and J lost 5 bases. Germline V gene data show CDR1 as SGHTA and CDR2 as FQGTGA. This CDR3 region has 16 residues. The CDR3 DNA sequence: TGTGCCAGCAGCCTCGGGACAGGGGGCTTGGGGTATGGCTACACCTTC. This encodes CASSLGTGGLGYGYTF. Full variable domain (rest looked up from reference TRBV7-3 and TRBJ1-2): GAGVSQTPSNKVTEKGKYVELRCDPISGHTALYWYRQSLGQGPEFLIYFQGTGAADDSGLPNDRFFAVRPEGSVSTLKIQRTERGDSAVYLCASSLGTGGLGYGYTFGSGTRLTVV.

The chain links TRBV9 to TRBJ1-3; TRBD1 might be the D (6 bases). Per the germline V gene, CDR1 is SGDLS and CDR2 is YYNGEE. The CDR3 consists of 14 residues. Trimming cost V 3 bases and J 8 bases, with 15 bases left between them. The CDR3 loop reads CASSALDSEDTIYF. CDR3 DNA sequence: TGTGCCAGCAGCGCCCTGGACAGTGAGGACACCATATATTTT. The full variable domain, completed using reference TRBV9 and TRBJ1-3, is DSGVTQTPKHLITATGQRVTLRCSPRSGDLSVYWYQQSLDQGLQFLIQYYNGEERAKGNILERFSAQQFPDLHSELNLSSLELGDSALYFCASSALDSEDTIYFGEGSWLTVV.

The chain joins TRBV30 to TRBJ1-2; D remains ambiguous. Germline CDR1 is GTSNPN and CDR2 is SVGIG (reference sequence). The CDR3 loop spans 15 amino acids. Trimming left V 0 bases short and J 6 bases short, with 17 bases between. The CDR3 sequence: CAWSVQPGAVDGYTF. The CDR3 coding sequence is TGTGCCTGGAGTGTACAGCCGGGAGCTGTAGATGGCTACACCTTC.